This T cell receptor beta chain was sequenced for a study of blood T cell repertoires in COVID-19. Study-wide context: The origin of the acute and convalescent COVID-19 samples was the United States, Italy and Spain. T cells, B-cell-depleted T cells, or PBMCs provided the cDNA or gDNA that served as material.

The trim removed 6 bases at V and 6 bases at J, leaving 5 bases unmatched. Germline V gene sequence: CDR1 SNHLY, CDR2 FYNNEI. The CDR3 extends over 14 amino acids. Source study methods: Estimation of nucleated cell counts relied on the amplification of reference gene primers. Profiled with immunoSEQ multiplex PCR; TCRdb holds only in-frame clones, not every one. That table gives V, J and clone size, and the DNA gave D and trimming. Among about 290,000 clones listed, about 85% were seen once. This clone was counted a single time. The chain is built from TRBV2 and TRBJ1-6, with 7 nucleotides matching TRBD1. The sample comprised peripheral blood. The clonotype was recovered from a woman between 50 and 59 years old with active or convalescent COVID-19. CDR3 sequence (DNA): TGTGCCAGCAGCCTAAGGGACAGTAATTCACCCCTCCACTTT. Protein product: CASSLRDSNSPLHF.